This is a list of T cell receptor beta chains from one sample in a study of T cell repertoires in ileal Crohn's disease. TCRdb's copy holds only in-frame clones and misses some; the assay was immunoSEQ multiplex PCR. The sample has some 4,000 clones; 69% are singletons. The sample was ileal tissue. These receptors were taken from an adult with Crohn's disease. Both conserved end residues are part of each CDR3. D genes are given only for firm matches. Not all rows give a size; the values are once, few, many and, for expanded clones, a class.

15,-,TRBD1,TRBJ1-6,TRBV18,CASSTGTGSRSPLHF,TGTGCCAGCTCAACCGGGACAGGGTCAAGGTCACCCCTCCACTTT
15,-,-,TRBJ2-3,TRBV2,CASSGQGISTDTQYF,TGTGCCAGCAGTGGGCAGGGGATAAGCACAGATACGCAGTATTTT
14,-,-,TRBJ1-1,TRBV5-4,CASSLSPRGTEAFF,TGTGCCAGCAGCTTGAGCCCGCGGGGGACTGAAGCTTTCTTT
14,-,-,TRBJ1-1,TRBV10-3,CAISESSPGIEAFF,TGTGCCATCAGTGAGTCGAGTCCGGGGATAGAAGCTTTCTTT
14,-,-,TRBJ1-1,TRBV23-1,CASSQSFTTTEAFF,TGCGCCAGCAGTCAATCGTTCACAACCACTGAAGCTTTCTTT
16,-,-,TRBJ1-6,TRBV6-5,CASSYSGVTYNSPLHF,TGTGCCAGCAGTTACTCCGGGGTCACCTATAATTCACCCCTCCACTTT
14,-,-,TRBJ1-2,TRBV27,CASSLGRGNYGYTF,TGTGCCAGCAGTTTGGGCCGGGGGAACTATGGCTACACCTTC
16,-,TRBD1,TRBJ2-3,TRBV5-5,CASSLTTGGRTDTQYF,TGTGCCAGCAGCTTGACTACAGGGGGTCGCACAGATACGCAGTATTTT
16,-,-,TRBJ2-2,TRBV15,CATSRGAGDYTGELFF,TGTGCCACCAGCAGAGGGGCAGGTGATTACACCGGGGAGCTGTTTTTT
16,-,TRBD2,TRBJ2-3,TRBV7-8,CASRGDGAGGHGTQYF,TGTGCCAGCAGAGGCGATGGAGCGGGGGGGCATGGTACGCAGTATTTT
15,-,TRBD2,TRBJ2-7,TRBV11-2,CASSVTSGVSYEQYF,TGTGCCAGCAGCGTGACTAGCGGGGTATCCTACGAGCAGTACTTC
15,-,-,TRBJ1-1,TRBV30,CAWSSTDRFRAEAFF,TGTGCCTGGAGCTCTACCGACAGGTTTAGGGCTGAAGCTTTCTTT
16,-,-,TRBJ1-6,TRBV6-5,CASSYQAGEDNSPLHF,TGTGCCAGCAGTTACCAGGCAGGCGAAGATAATTCACCCCTCCACTTT
13,-,-,TRBJ1-5,TRBV27,CASSPNSNQPQHF,TGTGCCAGCAGCCCAAATAGCAATCAGCCCCAGCATTTT
15,-,TRBD1,TRBJ2-7,TRBV10-3,CAISDKGTGVYEQYF,TGTGCCATCTCAGACAAAGGGACAGGGGTCTACGAGCAGTACTTC
15,few,-,TRBJ2-3,TRBV2,CASSAGLADSDTQYF,TGTGCCAGCAGTGCCGGACTCGCGGACTCAGATACGCAGTATTTT
16,-,TRBD1,TRBJ2-1,TRBV7-2,CASSKEPGQGGNEQFF,TGTGCCAGCAGCAAAGAGCCGGGACAGGGGGGAAATGAGCAGTTCTTC
14,once,TRBD2,TRBJ2-7,TRBV27,CASSQAGGTYEQYF,TGTGCCAGCAGCCAAGCGGGGGGGACCTACGAGCAGTACTTC
14,-,-,TRBJ1-6,TRBV6-5,CASRYRENNSPLHF,TGTGCCAGCAGATACAGAGAAAATAATTCACCCCTCCACTTT
15,few,-,TRBJ2-7,TRBV18,CASSQDFLGVYEQYF,TGTGCCAGCTCACAAGACTTCCTAGGGGTCTACGAGCAGTACTTC
14,-,TRBD1,TRBJ1-2,TRBV27,CASKPPTGNYGHTF,TGTGCCAGCAAACCCCCGACAGGGAACTATGGCCACACCTTC
15,-,-,TRBJ1-2,TRBV7-8,CASSPAHRDVTGYTF,TGTGCCAGCAGCCCCGCGCACAGGGACGTTACGGGCTACACCTTC
15,-,-,TRBJ1-5,TRBV11-2,CASSLRGYSNQPQHF,TGTGCCAGCAGCTTACGGGGTTATAGCAATCAGCCCCAGCATTTT
15,-,TRBD2,TRBJ2-1,TRBV6-5,CASSWDGGLYNEQFF,TGTGCCAGCAGTTGGGACGGGGGACTATACAATGAGCAGTTCTTC